This T cell receptor beta chain stems from a study of T cells of healthy individuals. The germline gives CDR1 MDHEN, CDR2 SYDVKM. V shed 5 bases and J 6 bases; nucleotides not matched to a gene: 6. The CDR3 has 15 residues. MiXCR, run by TCRdb on the 5' RACE reads, gives a single entry per CDR3 protein. The sample includes around 63,000 distinct CDR3 sequences, 16% seen only once; the top ten take approximately 4.7%. This clonotype has more than one count but fewer than ten. The sequence was collected from a human donor in good health. The chain uses TRBV28 and TRBJ2-3, with 12 bases matching TRBD2. The CDR3 sequence is CASSTGLAGMDTQYF. DNA for the CDR3: TGTGCCAGCAGTACCGGACTAGCGGGGATGGATACGCAGTATTTT. The full variable domain, with the rest looked up from reference TRBV28 and TRBJ2-3, is DVKVTQSSRYLVKRTGEKVFLECVQDMDHENMFWYRQDPGLGLRLIYFSYDVKMKEKGDIPEGYSVSREKKERFSLILESASTNQTSMYLCASSTGLAGMDTQYFGPGTRLTVL.